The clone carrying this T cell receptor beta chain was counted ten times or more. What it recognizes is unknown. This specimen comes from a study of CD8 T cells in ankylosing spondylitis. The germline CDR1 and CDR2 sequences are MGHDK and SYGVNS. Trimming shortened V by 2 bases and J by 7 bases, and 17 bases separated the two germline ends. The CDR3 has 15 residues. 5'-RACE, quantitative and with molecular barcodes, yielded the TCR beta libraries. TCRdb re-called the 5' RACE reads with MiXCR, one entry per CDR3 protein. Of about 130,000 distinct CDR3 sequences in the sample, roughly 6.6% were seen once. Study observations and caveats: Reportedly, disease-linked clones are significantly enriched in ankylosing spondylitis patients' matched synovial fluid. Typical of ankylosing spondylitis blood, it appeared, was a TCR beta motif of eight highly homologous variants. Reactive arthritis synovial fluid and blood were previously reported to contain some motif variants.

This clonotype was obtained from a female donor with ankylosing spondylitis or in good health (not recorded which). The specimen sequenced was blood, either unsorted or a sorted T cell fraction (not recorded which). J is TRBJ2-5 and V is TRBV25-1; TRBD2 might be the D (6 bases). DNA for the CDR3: TGTGCCAGCAGTGAAAGGGAACGGGAGACAGCGACCCAGTACTTC. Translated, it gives CASSERERETATQYF.